This TCR beta chain originates from a study of read filtering for tumor transcriptome and immune sequencing. Molecular barcoded adaptors covering alpha/delta and beta/gamma chains were used on about 390 ng RNA. TCRdb re-called the reads with MiXCR, one entry per CDR3 protein. The sample lists roughly 82,000 distinct CDR3 sequences; roughly 12% were seen once. This clonotype was seen repeatedly, ten times or more. This receptor was taken from a donor at least 40 years old with multiple myeloma. Sequenced material: a population of CD138-negative cells sorted from bone marrow.

The CDR3 sequence is CASSLRGDTIYF. The CDR3, as DNA: TGTGCCAGCAGTTTACGGGGGGACACCATATATTTT. The chain couples TRBV12-3 or TRBV12-4 to TRBJ1-3, with D maybe TRBD1 (5 bases). The V end was cut by 2 bases, the J end by 8 bases, with 7 bases between. There are 12 residues in the CDR3.